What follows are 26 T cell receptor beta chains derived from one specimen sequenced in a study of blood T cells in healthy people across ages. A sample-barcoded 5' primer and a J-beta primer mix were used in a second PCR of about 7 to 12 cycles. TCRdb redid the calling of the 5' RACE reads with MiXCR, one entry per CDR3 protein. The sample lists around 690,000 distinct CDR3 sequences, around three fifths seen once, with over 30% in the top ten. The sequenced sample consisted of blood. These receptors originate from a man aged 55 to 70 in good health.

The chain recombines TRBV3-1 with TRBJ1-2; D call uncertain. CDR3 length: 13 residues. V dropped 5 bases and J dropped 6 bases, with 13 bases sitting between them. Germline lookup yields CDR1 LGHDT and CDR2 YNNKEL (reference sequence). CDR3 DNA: TGTGCCAGCAGCGCCAGGCGCGGAAATGGCTACACCTTC. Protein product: CASSARRGNGYTF.

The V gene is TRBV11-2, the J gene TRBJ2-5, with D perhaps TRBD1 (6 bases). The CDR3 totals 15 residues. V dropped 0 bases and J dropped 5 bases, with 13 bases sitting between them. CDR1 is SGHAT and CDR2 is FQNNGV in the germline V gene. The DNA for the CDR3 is TGTGCCAGCAGCTTAGATGTAGGGGGTTGGGAGACCCAGTACTTC. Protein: CASSLDVGGWETQYF.

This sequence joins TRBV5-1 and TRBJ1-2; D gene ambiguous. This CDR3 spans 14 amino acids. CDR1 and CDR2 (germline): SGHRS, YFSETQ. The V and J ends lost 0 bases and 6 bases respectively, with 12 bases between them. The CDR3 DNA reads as TGCGCCAGCAGCTTGGTGTCAGGCGCGGATGGCTACACCTTC. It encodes CASSLVSGADGYTF.

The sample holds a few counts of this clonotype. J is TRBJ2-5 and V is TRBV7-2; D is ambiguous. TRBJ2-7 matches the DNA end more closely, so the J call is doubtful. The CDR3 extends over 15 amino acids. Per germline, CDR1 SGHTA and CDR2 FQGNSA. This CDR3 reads CASSETGAYSYEQYF. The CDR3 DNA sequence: TGTGCCAGCAGCGAAACTGGCGCTTACTCCTACGAGCAGTACTTC.

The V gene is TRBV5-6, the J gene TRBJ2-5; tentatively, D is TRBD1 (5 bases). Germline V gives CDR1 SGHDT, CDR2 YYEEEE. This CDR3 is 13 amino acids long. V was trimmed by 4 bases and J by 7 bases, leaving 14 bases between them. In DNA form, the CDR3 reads TGTGCCAGCAGCGCTACAGGTTCCGGGACCCAGTACTTC. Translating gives CASSATGSGTQYF.

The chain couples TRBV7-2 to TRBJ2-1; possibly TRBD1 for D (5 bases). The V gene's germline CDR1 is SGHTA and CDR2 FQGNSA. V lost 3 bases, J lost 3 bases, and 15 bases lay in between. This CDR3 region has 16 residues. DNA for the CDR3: TGTGCCAGCAGCTTGCAGGGTGGGGCCCTCTACAATGAGCAGTTCTTC. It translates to CASSLQGGALYNEQFF.

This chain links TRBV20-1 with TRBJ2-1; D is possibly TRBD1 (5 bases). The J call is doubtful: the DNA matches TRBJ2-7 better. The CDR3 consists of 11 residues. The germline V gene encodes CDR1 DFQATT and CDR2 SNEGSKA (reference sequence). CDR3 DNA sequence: TGCAGCCCTCAGGGTCGGAATGAGCAGTACTTC. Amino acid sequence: CSPQGRNEQYF.

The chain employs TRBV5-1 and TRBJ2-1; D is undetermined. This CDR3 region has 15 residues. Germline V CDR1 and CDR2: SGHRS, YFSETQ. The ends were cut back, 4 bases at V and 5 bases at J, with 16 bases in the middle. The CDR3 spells CASSRIFRVDNEQFF. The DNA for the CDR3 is TGCGCCAGCAGCCGGATCTTTCGGGTCGACAATGAGCAGTTCTTC.

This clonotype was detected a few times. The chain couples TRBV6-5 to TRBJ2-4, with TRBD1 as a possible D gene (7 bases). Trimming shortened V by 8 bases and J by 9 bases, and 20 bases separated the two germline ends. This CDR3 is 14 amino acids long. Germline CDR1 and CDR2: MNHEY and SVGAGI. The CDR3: CASRPGQGGSIQYF. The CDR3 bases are TGTGCCAGCCGCCCCGGGCAGGGGGGAAGCATTCAGTACTTC.

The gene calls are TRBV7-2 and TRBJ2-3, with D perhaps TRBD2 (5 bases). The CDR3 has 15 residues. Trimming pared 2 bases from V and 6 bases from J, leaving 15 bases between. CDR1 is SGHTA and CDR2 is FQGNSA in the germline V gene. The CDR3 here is CASSLTRLPQDTQYF. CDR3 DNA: TGTGCCAGCAGCTTAACGCGACTACCACAGGATACGCAGTATTTT.

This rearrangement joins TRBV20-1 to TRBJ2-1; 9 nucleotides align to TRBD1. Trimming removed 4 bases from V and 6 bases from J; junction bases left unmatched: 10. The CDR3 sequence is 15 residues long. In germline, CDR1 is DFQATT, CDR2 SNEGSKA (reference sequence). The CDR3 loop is CSATEGDRVGNEQFF. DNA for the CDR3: TGCAGTGCTACCGAAGGGGACAGGGTTGGCAATGAGCAGTTCTTC.

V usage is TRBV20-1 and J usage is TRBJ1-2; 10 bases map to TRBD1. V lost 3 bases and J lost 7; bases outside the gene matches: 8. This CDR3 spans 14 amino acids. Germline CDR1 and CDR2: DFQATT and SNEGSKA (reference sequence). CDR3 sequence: CSARRTGGLGGYTF. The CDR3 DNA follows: TGCAGTGCTAGGCGGACAGGGGGTCTTGGTGGCTACACCTTC.

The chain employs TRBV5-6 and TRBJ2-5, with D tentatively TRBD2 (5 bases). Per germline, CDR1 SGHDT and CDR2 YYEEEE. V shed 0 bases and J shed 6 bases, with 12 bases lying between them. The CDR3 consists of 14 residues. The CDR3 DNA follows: TGTGCCAGCAGCTTGGGGGTCGGGGAACAGACCCAGTACTTC. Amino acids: CASSLGVGEQTQYF.

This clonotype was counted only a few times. CDR3 coding DNA: TGTGCCAGCAGTGACAACAGGGCATGGTCCTCTGGGGCCAACGTCCTGACTTTC. As protein: CASSDNRAWSSGANVLTF. The J gene is TRBJ2-6, the V gene TRBV2; D may be TRBD1 (6 bases). Trimming took 3 bases from V and 0 from J, leaving 15 bases between them. Germline CDR1 SNHLY, CDR2 FYNNEI. The CDR3 totals 18 residues.

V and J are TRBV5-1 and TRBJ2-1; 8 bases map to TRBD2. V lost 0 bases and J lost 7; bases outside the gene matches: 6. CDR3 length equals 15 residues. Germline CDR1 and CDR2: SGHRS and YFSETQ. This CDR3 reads CASSLESGGNNEQFF. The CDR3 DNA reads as TGCGCCAGCAGCTTGGAGAGCGGGGGTAATAATGAGCAGTTCTTC.

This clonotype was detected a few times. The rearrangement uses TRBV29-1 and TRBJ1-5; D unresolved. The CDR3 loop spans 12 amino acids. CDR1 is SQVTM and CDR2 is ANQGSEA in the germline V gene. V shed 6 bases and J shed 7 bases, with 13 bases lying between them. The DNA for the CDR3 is TGCAGCGTCGCCGAGGTTGAGCAGCCCCAGCATTTT. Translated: CSVAEVEQPQHF.

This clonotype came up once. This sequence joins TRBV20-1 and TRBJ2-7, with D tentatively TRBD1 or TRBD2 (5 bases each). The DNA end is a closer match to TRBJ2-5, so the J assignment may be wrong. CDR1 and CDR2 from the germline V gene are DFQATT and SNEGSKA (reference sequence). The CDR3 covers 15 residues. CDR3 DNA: TGCAGTGCTAGTAGCCGTGGGACCACTCGTGGGACCCAGTACTTC. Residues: CSASSRGTTRGTQYF.

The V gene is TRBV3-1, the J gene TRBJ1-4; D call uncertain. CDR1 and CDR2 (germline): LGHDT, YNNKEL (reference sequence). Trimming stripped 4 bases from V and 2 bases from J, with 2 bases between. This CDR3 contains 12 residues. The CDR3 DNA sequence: TGTGCCAGCAGCCGTACTAATGAAAAACTGTTTTTT. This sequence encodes CASSRTNEKLFF. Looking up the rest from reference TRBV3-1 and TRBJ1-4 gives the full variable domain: DTAVSQTPKYLVTQMGNDKSIKCEQNLGHDTMYWYKQDSKKFLKIMFSYNNKELIINETVPNRFSPKSPDKAHLNLHINSLELGDSAVYFCASSRTNEKLFFGSGTQLSVL.

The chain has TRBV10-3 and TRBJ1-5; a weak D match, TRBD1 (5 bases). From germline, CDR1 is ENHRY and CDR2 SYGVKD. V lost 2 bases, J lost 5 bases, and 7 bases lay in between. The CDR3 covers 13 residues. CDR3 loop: CAISEGGDQPQHF. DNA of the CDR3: TGTGCCATCAGTGAGGGAGGGGATCAGCCCCAGCATTTT.

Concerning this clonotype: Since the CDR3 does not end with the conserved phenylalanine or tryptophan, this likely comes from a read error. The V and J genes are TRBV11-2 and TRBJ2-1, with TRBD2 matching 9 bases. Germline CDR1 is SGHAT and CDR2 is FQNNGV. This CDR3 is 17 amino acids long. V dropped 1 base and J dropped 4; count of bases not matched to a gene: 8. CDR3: CASSLVGAGGFYNEQFL. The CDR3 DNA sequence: TGTGCCAGCAGCTTAGTGGGGGCGGGGGGGTTTTACAATGAGCAGTTCTTG.

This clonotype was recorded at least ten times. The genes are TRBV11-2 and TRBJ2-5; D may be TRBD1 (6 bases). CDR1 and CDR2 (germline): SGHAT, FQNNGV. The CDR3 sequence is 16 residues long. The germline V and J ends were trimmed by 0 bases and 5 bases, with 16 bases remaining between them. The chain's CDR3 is CASSLDLGDQGETQYF. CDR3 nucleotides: TGTGCCAGCAGCTTAGATCTTGGAGACCAGGGGGAGACCCAGTACTTC.

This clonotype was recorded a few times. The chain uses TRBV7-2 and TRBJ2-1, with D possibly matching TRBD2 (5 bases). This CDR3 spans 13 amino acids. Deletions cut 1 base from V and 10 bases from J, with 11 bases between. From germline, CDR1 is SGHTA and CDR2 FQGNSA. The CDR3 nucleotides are TGTGCCAGCAGCTTAGACTACTCGGGGGAGCAGTTCTTC. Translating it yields CASSLDYSGEQFF.

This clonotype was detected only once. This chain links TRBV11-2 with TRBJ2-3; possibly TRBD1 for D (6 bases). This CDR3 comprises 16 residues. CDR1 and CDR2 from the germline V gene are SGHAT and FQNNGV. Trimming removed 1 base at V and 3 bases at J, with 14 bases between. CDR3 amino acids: CASSLGLGGRTDTQYF. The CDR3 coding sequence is TGTGCCAGCAGCTTAGGCCTAGGGGGAAGGACAGATACGCAGTATTTT. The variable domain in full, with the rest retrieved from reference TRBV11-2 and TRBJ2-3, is EAGVAQSPRYKIIEKRQSVAFWCNPISGHATLYWYQQILGQGPKLLIQFQNNGVVDDSQLPKDRFSAERLKGVDSTLKIQPAKLEDSAVYLCASSLGLGGRTDTQYFGPGTRLTVL.

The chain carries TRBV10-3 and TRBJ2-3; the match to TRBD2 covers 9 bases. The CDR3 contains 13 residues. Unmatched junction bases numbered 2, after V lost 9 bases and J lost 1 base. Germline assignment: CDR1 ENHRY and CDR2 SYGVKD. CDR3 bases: TGTGCCATGTCTAGCGGGGGCACAGATACGCAGTATTTT. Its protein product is CAMSSGGTDTQYF.

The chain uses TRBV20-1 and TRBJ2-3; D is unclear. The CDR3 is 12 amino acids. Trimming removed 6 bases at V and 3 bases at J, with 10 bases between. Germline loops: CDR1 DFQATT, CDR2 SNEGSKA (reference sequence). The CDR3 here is CSAPLRTDTQYF. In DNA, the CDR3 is TGCAGTGCGCCTCTCCGGACAGATACGCAGTATTTT.

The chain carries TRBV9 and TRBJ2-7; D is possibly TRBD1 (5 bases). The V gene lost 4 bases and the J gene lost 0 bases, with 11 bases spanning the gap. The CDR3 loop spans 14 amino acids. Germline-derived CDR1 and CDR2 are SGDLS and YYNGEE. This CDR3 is CASSPRQNSYEQYF. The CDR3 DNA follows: TGTGCCAGCAGCCCCAGACAGAACTCCTACGAGCAGTACTTC.